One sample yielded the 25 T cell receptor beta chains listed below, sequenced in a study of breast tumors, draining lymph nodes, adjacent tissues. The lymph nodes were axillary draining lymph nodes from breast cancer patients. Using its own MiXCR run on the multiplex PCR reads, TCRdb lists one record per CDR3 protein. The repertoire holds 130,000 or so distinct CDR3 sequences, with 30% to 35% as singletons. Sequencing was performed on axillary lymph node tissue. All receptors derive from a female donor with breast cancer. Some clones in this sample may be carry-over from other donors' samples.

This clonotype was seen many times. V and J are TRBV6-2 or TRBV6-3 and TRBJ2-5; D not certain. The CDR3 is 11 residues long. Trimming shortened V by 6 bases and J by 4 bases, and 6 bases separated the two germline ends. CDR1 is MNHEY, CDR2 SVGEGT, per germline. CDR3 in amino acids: CASSYGETQYF. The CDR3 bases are TGTGCCAGCAGCTACGGAGAGACCCAGTACTTC.

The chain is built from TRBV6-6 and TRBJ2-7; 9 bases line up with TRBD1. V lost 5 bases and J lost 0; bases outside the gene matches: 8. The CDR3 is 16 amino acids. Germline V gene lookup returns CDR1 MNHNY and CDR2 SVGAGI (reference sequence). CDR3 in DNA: TGTGCCAGCAGTCACCTGGGACAGGGTTGCTCCTACGAGCAGTACGTC. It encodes CASSHLGQGCSYEQYV.

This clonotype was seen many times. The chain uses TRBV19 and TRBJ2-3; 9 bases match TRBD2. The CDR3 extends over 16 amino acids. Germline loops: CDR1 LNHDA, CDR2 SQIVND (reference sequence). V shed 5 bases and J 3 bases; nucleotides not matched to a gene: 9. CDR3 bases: TGTGCCAGTAGTGTAGGAGTTCTAGCGGGGACAGATACGCAGTATTTT. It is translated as CASSVGVLAGTDTQYF.

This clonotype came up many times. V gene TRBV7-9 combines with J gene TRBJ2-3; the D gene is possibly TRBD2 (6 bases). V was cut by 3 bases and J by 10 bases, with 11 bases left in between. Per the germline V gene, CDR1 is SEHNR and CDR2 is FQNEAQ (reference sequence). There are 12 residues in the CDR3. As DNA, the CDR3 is TGTGCCAGCAGCTTTATAGGGGAGGCGCAGTATTTT. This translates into CASSFIGEAQYF.

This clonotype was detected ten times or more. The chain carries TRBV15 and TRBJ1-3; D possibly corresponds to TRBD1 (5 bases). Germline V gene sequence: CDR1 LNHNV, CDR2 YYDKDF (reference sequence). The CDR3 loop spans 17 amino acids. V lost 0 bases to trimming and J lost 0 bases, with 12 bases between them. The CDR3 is CATSRDDSLYSGNTIYF. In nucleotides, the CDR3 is TGTGCCACCAGCAGAGATGACAGCCTATACTCTGGAAACACCATATATTTT. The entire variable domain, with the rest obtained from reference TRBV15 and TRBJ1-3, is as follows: DAMVIQNPRYQVTQFGKPVTLSCSQTLNHNVMYWYQQKSSQAPKLLFHYYDKDFNNEADTPDNFQSRRPNTSFCFLDIRSPGLGDTAMYLCATSRDDSLYSGNTIYFGEGSWLTVV.

In DNA form, the CDR3 reads TGTGCCAGCAGATCTTCTTTCGGGGGGGCGAAAAACACTGAAGCTTTCTTT. Its protein product is CASRSSFGGAKNTEAFF. This chain joins TRBV6-1 and TRBJ1-1, with a tentative D call TRBD1 (6 bases). The germline CDR1 and CDR2 sequences are MNHNS and SASEGT. The CDR3 extends over 17 amino acids. The V gene lost 6 bases and the J gene lost 2 bases, with 22 bases spanning the gap.

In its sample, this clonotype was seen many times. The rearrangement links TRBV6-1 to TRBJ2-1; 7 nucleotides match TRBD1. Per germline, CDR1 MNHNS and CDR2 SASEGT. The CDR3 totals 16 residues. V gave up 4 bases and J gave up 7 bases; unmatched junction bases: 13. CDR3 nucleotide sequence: TGTGCCAGCAGTGGTAGCCGGGACAGTACCTTTAATGAGCAGTTCTTC. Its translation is CASSGSRDSTFNEQFF.

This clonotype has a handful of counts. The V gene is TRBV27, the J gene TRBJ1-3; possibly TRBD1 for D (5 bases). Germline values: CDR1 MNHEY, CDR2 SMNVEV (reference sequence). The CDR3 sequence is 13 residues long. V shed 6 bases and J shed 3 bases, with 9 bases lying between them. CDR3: CASRGGNGNTIYF. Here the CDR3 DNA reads TGTGCCAGCAGGGGGGGGAATGGAAACACCATATATTTT.

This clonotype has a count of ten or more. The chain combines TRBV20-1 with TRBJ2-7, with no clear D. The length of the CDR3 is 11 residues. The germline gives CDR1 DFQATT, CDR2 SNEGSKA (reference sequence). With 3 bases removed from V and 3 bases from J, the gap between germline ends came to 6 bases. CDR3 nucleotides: TGCAGTGCTAGGTGGGGCTACGAGCAGTACTTC. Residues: CSARWGYEQYF.

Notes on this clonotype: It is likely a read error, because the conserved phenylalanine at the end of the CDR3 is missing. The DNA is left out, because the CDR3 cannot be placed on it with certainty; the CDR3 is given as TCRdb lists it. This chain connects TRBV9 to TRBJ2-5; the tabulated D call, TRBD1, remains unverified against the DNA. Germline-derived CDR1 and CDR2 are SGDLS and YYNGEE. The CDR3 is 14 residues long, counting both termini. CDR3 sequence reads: CASSEQAYGYTFGS.

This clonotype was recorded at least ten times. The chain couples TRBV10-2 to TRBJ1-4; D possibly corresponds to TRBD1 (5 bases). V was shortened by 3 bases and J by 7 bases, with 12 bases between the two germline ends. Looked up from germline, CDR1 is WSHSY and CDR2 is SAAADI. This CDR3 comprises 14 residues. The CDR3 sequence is CASSEYWGGEKLFF. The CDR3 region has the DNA TGCGCCAGCAGTGAATATTGGGGGGGTGAAAAACTGTTTTTT.

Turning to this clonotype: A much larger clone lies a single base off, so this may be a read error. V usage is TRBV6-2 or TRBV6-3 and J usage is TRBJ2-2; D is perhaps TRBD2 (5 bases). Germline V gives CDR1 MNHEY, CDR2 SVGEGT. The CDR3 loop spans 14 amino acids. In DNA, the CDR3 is TGTGCCAGCAGTTACTTTGCGGGTGCCGGGGAGCTGCTTTTT. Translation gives CASSYFAGAGELLF.

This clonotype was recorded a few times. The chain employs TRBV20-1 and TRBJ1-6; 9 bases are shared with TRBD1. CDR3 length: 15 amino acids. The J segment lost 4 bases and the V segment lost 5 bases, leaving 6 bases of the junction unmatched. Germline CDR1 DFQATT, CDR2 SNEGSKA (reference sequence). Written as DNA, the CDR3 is TGCAGTGCTCATAGACAGGGGGTTTATAATTCACCCCTCCACTTT. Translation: CSAHRQGVYNSPLHF.

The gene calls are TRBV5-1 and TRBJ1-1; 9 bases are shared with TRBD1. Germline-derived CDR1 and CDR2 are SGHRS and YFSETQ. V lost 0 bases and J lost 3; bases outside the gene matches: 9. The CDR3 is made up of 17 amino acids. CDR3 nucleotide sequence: TGCGCCAGCAGCTTGGGGGGGACAGGGCTTGTGTACACTGAAGCTTTCTTT. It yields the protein CASSLGGTGLVYTEAFF. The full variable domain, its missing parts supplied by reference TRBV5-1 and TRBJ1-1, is KAGVTQTPRYLIKTRGQQVTLSCSPISGHRSVSWYQQTPGQGLQFLFEYFSETQRNKGNFPGRFSGRQFSNSRSEMNVSTLELGDSALYLCASSLGGTGLVYTEAFFGQGTRLTVV.

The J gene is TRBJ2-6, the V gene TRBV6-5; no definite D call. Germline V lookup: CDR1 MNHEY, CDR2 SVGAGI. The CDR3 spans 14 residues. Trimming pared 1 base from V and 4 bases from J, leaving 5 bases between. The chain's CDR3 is CASSYLSGANVLTF. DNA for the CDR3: TGTGCCAGCAGTTACTTGTCCGGGGCCAACGTCCTGACTTTC.

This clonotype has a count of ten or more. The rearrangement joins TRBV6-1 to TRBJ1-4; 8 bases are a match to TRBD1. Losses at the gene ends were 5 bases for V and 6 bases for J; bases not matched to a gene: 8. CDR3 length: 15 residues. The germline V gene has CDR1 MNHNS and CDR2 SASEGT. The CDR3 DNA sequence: TGTGCCAGCAGTTATACAGGGGGTGGGGATGAAAAACTGTTTTTT. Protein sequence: CASSYTGGGDEKLFF.

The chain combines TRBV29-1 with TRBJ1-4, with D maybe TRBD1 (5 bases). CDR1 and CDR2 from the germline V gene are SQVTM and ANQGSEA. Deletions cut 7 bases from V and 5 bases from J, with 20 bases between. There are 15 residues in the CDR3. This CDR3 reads CSASPGQGVNEKLFF. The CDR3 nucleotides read TGCAGCGCTTCCCCCGGGCAGGGTGTAAATGAAAAACTGTTTTTT.

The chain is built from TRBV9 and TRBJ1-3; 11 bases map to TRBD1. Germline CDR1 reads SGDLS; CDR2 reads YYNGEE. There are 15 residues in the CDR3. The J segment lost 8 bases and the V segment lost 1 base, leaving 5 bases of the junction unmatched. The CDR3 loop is CASSVRTGGADTIYF. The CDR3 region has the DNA TGTGCCAGCAGCGTAAGGACAGGGGGCGCGGACACCATATATTTT.

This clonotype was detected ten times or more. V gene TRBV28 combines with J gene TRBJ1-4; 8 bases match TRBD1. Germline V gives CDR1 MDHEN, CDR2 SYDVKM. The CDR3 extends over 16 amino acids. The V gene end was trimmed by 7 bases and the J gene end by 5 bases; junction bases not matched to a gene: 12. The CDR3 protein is CASTRVLGDRNEKLFF. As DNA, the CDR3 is TGTGCCAGCACCAGGGTTCTTGGGGACAGGAATGAAAAACTGTTTTTT.

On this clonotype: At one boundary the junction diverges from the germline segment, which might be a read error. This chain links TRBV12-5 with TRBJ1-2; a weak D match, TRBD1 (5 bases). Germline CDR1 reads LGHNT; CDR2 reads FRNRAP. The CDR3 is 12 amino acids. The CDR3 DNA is TGTGCTAGTGGTTTCGGGGACTATGGCTACGCCTTC. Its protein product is CASGFGDYGYAF.

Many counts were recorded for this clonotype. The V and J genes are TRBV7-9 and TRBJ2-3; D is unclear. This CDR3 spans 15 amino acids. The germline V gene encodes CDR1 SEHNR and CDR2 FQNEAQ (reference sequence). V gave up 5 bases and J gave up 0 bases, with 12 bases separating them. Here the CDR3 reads CASSPLTSSTDTQYF. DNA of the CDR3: TGTGCCAGCAGCCCTCTGACATCTAGCACAGATACGCAGTATTTT.

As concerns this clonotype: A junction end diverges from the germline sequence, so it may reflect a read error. The CDR3 bases are TGTGCCAGCAGTTTGTCGGTCGCTGGAAGCACCATATATTTT. As protein: CASSLSVAGSTIYF. The V call is TRBV27, the J call TRBJ1-3; D unresolved. The CDR3 is 14 residues long. Germline CDR1 and CDR2: MNHEY and SMNVEV (reference sequence).

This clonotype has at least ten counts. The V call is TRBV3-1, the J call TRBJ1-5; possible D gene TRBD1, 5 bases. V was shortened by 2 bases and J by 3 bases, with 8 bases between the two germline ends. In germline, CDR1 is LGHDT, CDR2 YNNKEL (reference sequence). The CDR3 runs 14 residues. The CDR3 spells CASSQFRVNQPQHF. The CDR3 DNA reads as TGTGCCAGCAGCCAATTCAGGGTCAATCAGCCCCAGCATTTT.

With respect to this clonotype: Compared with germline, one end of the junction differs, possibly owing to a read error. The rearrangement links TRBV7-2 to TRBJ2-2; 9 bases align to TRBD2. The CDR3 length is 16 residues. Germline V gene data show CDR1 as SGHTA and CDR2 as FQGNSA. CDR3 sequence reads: CASSIAPGLATGELFF. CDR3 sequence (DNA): TGTGCCAGCAGCATAGCCCCGGGACTAGCCACCGGGGAGCTGTTTTTT.

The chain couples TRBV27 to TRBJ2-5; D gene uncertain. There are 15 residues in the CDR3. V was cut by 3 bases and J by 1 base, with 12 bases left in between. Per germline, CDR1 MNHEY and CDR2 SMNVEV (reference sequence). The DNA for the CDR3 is TGTGCCAGCAGTTTTAGGGTCACCTCCCAAGAGACCCAGTACTTC. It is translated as CASSFRVTSQETQYF.